Below, 5 T cell receptor beta chains from the same sample are listed, as sequenced in a study of cytomegalovirus exposure and HLA in healthy donors. A multiplex PCR was run with 60 Vbeta primers and 13 Jbeta primers. Some clones are missing from TCRdb's copy, which holds only in-frame ones; the method was immunoSEQ multiplex PCR. The table includes around 130,000 clones, approximately 71% detected once. The material sequenced was PBMCs. These receptors were obtained from a woman aged 60-70 years in good health and CMV-seronegative.

The table lists this clone with a few counts. The V and J genes are TRBV15 and TRBJ2-5, with D tentatively TRBD1 (6 bases). The CDR3 has 13 residues. The germline CDR1 and CDR2 sequences are LNHNV and YYDKDF (reference sequence). Between the trimmed V and J ends, which lost 3 bases and 5 bases, there was a span of 10 bases. CDR3 nucleotides: TGTGCCACCAGCAGGGGGGCTAAGGAGACCCAGTACTTC. Translated, it gives CATSRGAKETQYF.

The V and J genes are TRBV14 and TRBJ1-1; no clear D gene. Germline assignment: CDR1 SGHDN and CDR2 FVKESK. This CDR3 comprises 12 residues. V was cut by 4 bases and J by 5 bases, with 8 bases left in between. Written as DNA, the CDR3 is TGTGCCAGCAGCCTGGCGGGAACTGAAGCTTTCTTT. Translated: CASSLAGTEAFF.

The CDR3, as DNA: TGTGCCAGCAGAAAGGACAGGGGATCCTACAATGAGCAGTTCTTC. Its translation is CASRKDRGSYNEQFF. This chain links TRBV6-5 with TRBJ2-1, with 9 bases that match TRBD1. Germline V lookup: CDR1 MNHEY, CDR2 SVGAGI. The CDR3 spans 15 residues. J was trimmed by 1 base and V by 6 bases; bases with no gene match: 4.

The V call is TRBV28, the J call TRBJ1-2; D gene ambiguous. Germline CDR1 and CDR2: MDHEN and SYDVKM. This CDR3 spans 13 amino acids. Trimming removed 3 bases at V and 6 bases at J, with 11 bases between. In nucleotides, the CDR3 is TGTGCCAGCAGTTTCGGCAGGATCGATGGCTACACCTTC. It is translated as CASSFGRIDGYTF.

The CDR3 loop reads CASSQAGTGSPEAFF. DNA of the CDR3: TGCGCCAGCAGCCAAGCCGGGACAGGCTCTCCTGAAGCTTTCTTT. The V call is TRBV4-1, the J call TRBJ1-1, with TRBD1 matching over 8 bases. CDR3 length: 15 residues. Germline V gives CDR1 MGHRA, CDR2 YSYEKL. V shed 1 base and J 6 bases; nucleotides not matched to a gene: 7.